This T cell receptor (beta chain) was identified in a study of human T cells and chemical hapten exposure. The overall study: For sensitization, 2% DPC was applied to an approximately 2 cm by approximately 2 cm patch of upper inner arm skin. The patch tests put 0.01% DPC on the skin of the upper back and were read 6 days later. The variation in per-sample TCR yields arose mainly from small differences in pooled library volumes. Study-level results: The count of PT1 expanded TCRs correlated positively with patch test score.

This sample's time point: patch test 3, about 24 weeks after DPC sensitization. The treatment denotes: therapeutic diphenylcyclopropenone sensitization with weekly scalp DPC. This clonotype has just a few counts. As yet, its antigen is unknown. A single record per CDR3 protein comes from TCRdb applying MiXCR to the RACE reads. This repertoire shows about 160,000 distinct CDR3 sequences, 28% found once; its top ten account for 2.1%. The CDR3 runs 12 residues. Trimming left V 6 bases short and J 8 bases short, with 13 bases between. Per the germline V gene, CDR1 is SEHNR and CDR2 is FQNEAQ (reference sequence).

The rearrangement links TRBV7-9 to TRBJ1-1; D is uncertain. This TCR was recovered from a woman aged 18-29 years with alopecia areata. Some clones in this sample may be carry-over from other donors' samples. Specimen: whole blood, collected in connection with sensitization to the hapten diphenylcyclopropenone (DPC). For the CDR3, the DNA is TGTGCCAGCAGTCATGGAGGAGGGGAAGCTTTCTTT. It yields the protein CASSHGGGEAFF.